Following are 20 T cell receptor beta chains from one sample sequenced in a study of blood T cell repertoires in COVID-19. The repertoire was sequenced with immunoSEQ multiplex PCR; TCRdb's copy has only in-frame clones and lacks some. In the table there are about 150,000 clones, around 87% of which are singletons. The sample taken for sequencing was peripheral blood. All receptors come from a woman between 50 and 59 years old with active or convalescent COVID-19.

This clone was seen a few times. V and J are TRBV12-3 or TRBV12-4 and TRBJ1-6; possibly TRBD1 for D (6 bases). V was trimmed by 6 bases and J by 11 bases, leaving 14 bases between them. This CDR3 is 13 amino acids long. Here the CDR3 reads CASSQQGRAPLHF. The CDR3 DNA is TGTGCCAGCAGCCAACAGGGTAGGGCACCCCTCCACTTT.

This chain links TRBV7-2 with TRBJ2-2; the D gene is possibly TRBD1 (6 bases). Germline CDR1 reads SGHTA; CDR2 reads FQGNSA. The CDR3 is 15 residues long. V lost 2 bases and J 2 bases, leaving 9 bases between the germline ends. CDR3 DNA: TGTGCCAGCAGCTTACAGGGGACCAACACCGGGGAGCTGTTTTTT. It is translated as CASSLQGTNTGELFF. The whole variable domain, filled in from reference TRBV7-2 and TRBJ2-2, reads GAGVSQSPSNKVTEKGKDVELRCDPISGHTALYWYRQSLGQGLEFLIYFQGNSAPDKSGLPSDRFSAERTGGSVSTLTIQRTQQEDSAVYLCASSLQGTNTGELFFGEGSRLTVL.

The rearrangement links TRBV28 to TRBJ1-2, with 8 bases lining up with TRBD1. The junction had 11 bases not matched to a gene; V was cut back by 3 bases and J by 8 bases. The CDR3 covers 15 residues. The germline V gene encodes CDR1 MDHEN and CDR2 SYDVKM. CDR3 residues: CASSLPGTGGMGYTF. Here the CDR3 DNA reads TGTGCCAGCAGTTTGCCAGGGACAGGTGGGATGGGCTACACCTTC.

This clone is a singleton in its sample. CDR3 DNA sequence: TGCGCCAGCAGCTCCGGGACAGCTACCACAGATACGCAGTATTTT. Protein: CASSSGTATTDTQYF. The chain employs TRBV5-1 and TRBJ2-3; 7 bases line up with TRBD1. The CDR3 runs 15 residues. Germline CDR1 reads SGHRS; CDR2 reads YFSETQ. Germline trimming cut 3 bases from V and 2 bases from J; bases unmatched to any gene: 6. The variable domain in full, with the rest retrieved from reference TRBV5-1 and TRBJ2-3, is KAGVTQTPRYLIKTRGQQVTLSCSPISGHRSVSWYQQTPGQGLQFLFEYFSETQRNKGNFPGRFSGRQFSNSRSEMNVSTLELGDSALYLCASSSGTATTDTQYFGPGTRLTVL.

The chain uses TRBV9 and TRBJ2-1, with 7 bases aligning to TRBD2. The CDR3 runs 16 residues. The trim removed 0 bases at V and 5 bases at J, leaving 8 bases unmatched. Germline CDR1 reads SGDLS; CDR2 reads YYNGEE. CDR3 in amino acids: CASSVGEGLPDNEQFF. The CDR3 DNA reads as TGTGCCAGCAGCGTAGGGGAGGGACTACCCGACAATGAGCAGTTCTTC. The complete variable domain, with remaining parts taken from reference TRBV9 and TRBJ2-1, reads DSGVTQTPKHLITATGQRVTLRCSPRSGDLSVYWYQQSLDQGLQFLIQYYNGEERAKGNILERFSAQQFPDLHSELNLSSLELGDSALYFCASSVGEGLPDNEQFFGPGTRLTVL.

The genes are TRBV7-9 and TRBJ2-1; no firm D call. The germline V gene has CDR1 SEHNR and CDR2 FQNEAQ (reference sequence). This CDR3 contains 15 residues. V was clipped by 0 bases and J by 0 bases, with 6 bases between them. This CDR3 reads CASSLAPSSYNEQFF. CDR3 DNA sequence: TGTGCCAGCAGCTTAGCTCCCAGCTCCTACAATGAGCAGTTCTTC.

The J gene is TRBJ1-1, the V gene TRBV29-1; the match to TRBD1 covers 7 bases. The CDR3 contains 14 residues. In germline, CDR1 is SQVTM, CDR2 ANQGSEA. V lost 5 bases and J lost 5; bases outside the gene matches: 11. The CDR3 sequence: CSVSLTGTGTEAFF. The DNA of the CDR3 is TGCAGCGTTAGCCTGACAGGGACGGGGACTGAAGCTTTCTTT.

This clone showed up just once. J is TRBJ2-3 and V is TRBV5-6, with TRBD1 matching over 7 bases. V lost 3 bases, J lost 2 bases, and 6 bases stayed unmatched. The CDR3 sequence is 15 residues long. Per germline, CDR1 SGHDT and CDR2 YYEEEE. CDR3 sequence: CASSSSGTATDTQYF. The CDR3, as DNA: TGTGCCAGCAGCTCATCCGGGACAGCCACAGATACGCAGTATTTT.

This chain links TRBV19 with TRBJ2-7; 9 positions match TRBD1. This CDR3 comprises 15 residues. CDR1 LNHDA and CDR2 SQIVND come from the germline V gene (reference sequence). After removal of 5 bases from V and 2 bases from J, the junction contained 7 bases not matched to a gene. CDR3 in DNA: TGTGCCAGTAGTCCCCGGACAGGGGACCCCTACGAGCAGTACTTC. Protein sequence: CASSPRTGDPYEQYF.

The J gene is TRBJ2-1, the V gene TRBV7-2, with D possibly matching TRBD1 (5 bases). V lost 5 bases and J 4 bases, leaving 18 bases between the germline ends. This CDR3 is built from 16 residues. The V gene's germline CDR1 is SGHTA and CDR2 FQGNSA. CDR3 bases: TGTGCCAGCAGCCCATACCGACAGAGAAATTACAATGAGCAGTTCTTC. It translates to CASSPYRQRNYNEQFF. Complete variable domain (other parts from reference TRBV7-2 and TRBJ2-1): GAGVSQSPSNKVTEKGKDVELRCDPISGHTALYWYRQSLGQGLEFLIYFQGNSAPDKSGLPSDRFSAERTGGSVSTLTIQRTQQEDSAVYLCASSPYRQRNYNEQFFGPGTRLTVL.

V usage is TRBV4-3 and J usage is TRBJ1-2; unclear D gene. Germline CDR1 LGHNA, CDR2 YSLEER. V was shortened by 0 bases and J by 8 bases, with 13 bases between the two germline ends. The CDR3 is 14 residues long. The CDR3 nucleotides read TGCGCCAGCAGCCAAGATAGGACTTATGTGGGCTACACCTTC. Translating gives CASSQDRTYVGYTF.

V is TRBV5-1 and J is TRBJ1-1; 9 nucleotides align to TRBD1. Germline values: CDR1 SGHRS, CDR2 YFSETQ. V gave up 4 bases and J gave up 4 bases; unmatched junction bases: 8. CDR3 length: 15 residues. Here the CDR3 reads CASSPAGTGSTEAFF. CDR3 nucleotides: TGCGCCAGCAGCCCAGCCGGGACAGGGAGCACTGAAGCTTTCTTT.

About this clone itself: Different DNA sequences within this sample yield the same CDR3. The chain carries TRBV4-3 and TRBJ2-5; D possibly corresponds to TRBD2 (6 bases). The V gene's germline CDR1 is LGHNA and CDR2 YSLEER. This CDR3 comprises 13 residues. Trimming cost V 0 bases and J 4 bases, with 6 bases left between them. DNA of the CDR3: TGCGCCAGCAGCCAAGATAGCGGAGAGACCCAGTACTTC. Protein product: CASSQDSGETQYF.

The rearrangement uses TRBV27 and TRBJ1-2; tentatively, D is TRBD1 (5 bases). V dropped 5 bases and J dropped 4 bases, with 14 bases sitting between them. This CDR3 comprises 14 residues. Germline V gene sequence: CDR1 MNHEY, CDR2 SMNVEV (reference sequence). The CDR3 loop is CASSLREGRYGYTF. Here the CDR3 DNA reads TGTGCCAGCAGTCTCAGGGAGGGTCGCTATGGCTACACCTTC.

The chain recombines TRBV5-1 with TRBJ2-3, with D tentatively TRBD1 (6 bases). From germline, CDR1 is SGHRS and CDR2 YFSETQ. V lost 4 bases and J lost 1, with 10 bases in between. The CDR3 runs to 14 residues. The CDR3 nucleotides are TGCGCCAGCAGCGCACCAGGGGGCACAGATACGCAGTATTTT. Translated, it gives CASSAPGGTDTQYF.

Of note for this clone: Distinct nucleotide sequences in the sample also encode this CDR3. The V gene is TRBV6-2 or TRBV6-3, the J gene TRBJ2-1; possible D gene TRBD2, 5 bases. V was trimmed by 0 bases and J by 6 bases, leaving 6 bases between them. CDR3 length: 13 residues. Per the germline V gene, CDR1 is MNHEY and CDR2 is SVGEGT. In DNA, the CDR3 is TGTGCCAGCAGTTACTCGCGGGTCAATGAGCAGTTCTTC. Translated: CASSYSRVNEQFF.

The gene calls are TRBV4-3 and TRBJ2-7, with D possibly matching TRBD2 (6 bases). V lost 3 bases and J 5 bases, leaving 14 bases between the germline ends. The CDR3 extends over 14 amino acids. CDR1 and CDR2 from the germline V gene are LGHNA and YSLEER. This CDR3 is CASSQTTSFHEQYF. In DNA form, the CDR3 reads TGCGCCAGCAGCCAGACGACTAGTTTCCACGAGCAGTACTTC.

As concerns this clone: Other DNA sequences in this specimen translate into the identical CDR3. The chain is built from TRBV9 and TRBJ1-3; the match to TRBD1 covers 7 bases. Germline-derived CDR1 and CDR2 are SGDLS and YYNGEE. The CDR3 length is 15 residues. V lost 4 bases, J lost 0 bases, and 4 bases stayed unmatched. CDR3 nucleotide sequence: TGTGCCAGCAGCTCGACAGGGAACTCTGGAAACACCATATATTTT. This gives the protein CASSSTGNSGNTIYF. Drawing the rest from reference TRBV9 and TRBJ1-3, the complete variable domain is DSGVTQTPKHLITATGQRVTLRCSPRSGDLSVYWYQQSLDQGLQFLIQYYNGEERAKGNILERFSAQQFPDLHSELNLSSLELGDSALYFCASSSTGNSGNTIYFGEGSWLTVV.

This chain links TRBV10-3 with TRBJ1-5, with TRBD1 as a possible D gene (5 bases). V lost 2 bases and J lost 0, with 8 bases in between. The germline V gene has CDR1 ENHRY and CDR2 SYGVKD. CDR3 length equals 15 residues. DNA for the CDR3: TGTGCCATCAGTGAGACAGGTTATAGCAATCAGCCCCAGCATTTT. Its translation: CAISETGYSNQPQHF.

V is TRBV5-1 and J is TRBJ1-2; 7 bases fit TRBD1. This CDR3 region has 12 residues. Germline CDR1 is SGHRS and CDR2 is YFSETQ. Trimming cost V 2 bases and J 6 bases; bases outside gene matches: 1. The CDR3 nucleotides read TGCGCCAGCAGCTTTACAGGGGATGGCTACACCTTC. Its protein is CASSFTGDGYTF.